The 10 T cell receptor beta chains presented below share a single source sample, sequenced in a study of control samples from healthy donors and cancer patients. Profiling relied on immunoSEQ multiplex PCR, and the TCRdb table lists in-frame clones only, not all of them. The sample holds under 300,000 clones, more than 65% seen once. The sequenced material came from PBMCs. The receptors here all came from a woman aged 60-70 years with lung cancer.

The chain is built from TRBV30 and TRBJ1-1; maybe TRBD1 (5 bases). The CDR3 has 14 amino acids. The V and J ends lost 0 bases and 3 bases respectively, with 11 bases between them. Per the germline V gene, CDR1 is GTSNPN and CDR2 is SVGIG (reference sequence). The CDR3 nucleotides are TGTGCCTGGAGTGTAAGGCTCAGGGACACTGAAGCTTTCTTT. Encoded protein: CAWSVRLRDTEAFF.

The V call is TRBV5-1, the J call TRBJ2-1; D remains ambiguous. CDR3 length: 12 amino acids. The germline V and J ends were trimmed by 2 bases and 4 bases, with 4 bases remaining between them. The germline CDR1 and CDR2 sequences are SGHRS and YFSETQ. CDR3 sequence: CASSFSYNEQFF. CDR3 bases: TGCGCCAGCAGCTTCAGTTACAATGAGCAGTTCTTC. Drawing the rest from reference TRBV5-1 and TRBJ2-1, the complete variable domain is KAGVTQTPRYLIKTRGQQVTLSCSPISGHRSVSWYQQTPGQGLQFLFEYFSETQRNKGNFPGRFSGRQFSNSRSEMNVSTLELGDSALYLCASSFSYNEQFFGPGTRLTVL.

V is TRBV15 and J is TRBJ2-5, with 10 bases that match TRBD1. Germline V gene sequence: CDR1 LNHNV, CDR2 YYDKDF (reference sequence). With V trimmed by 3 bases and J by 5 bases, 9 bases remained unmatched. The length of the CDR3 is 16 residues. This chain's CDR3 is CATSSRQGAWEETQYF. As DNA, the CDR3 is TGTGCCACCAGCAGCAGACAGGGGGCTTGGGAGGAGACCCAGTACTTC.

The chain links TRBV7-9 to TRBJ2-5; 12 bases map to TRBD2. V lost 5 bases and J lost 5; bases outside the gene matches: 9. This CDR3 has 16 residues. CDR1 and CDR2 from the germline V gene are SEHNR and FQNEAQ (reference sequence). As DNA, the CDR3 is TGTGCCAGCAGCCGCCGACTAGCGGGGGCGGCGGAGACCCAGTACTTC. Translation: CASSRRLAGAAETQYF.

The rearrangement joins TRBV18 to TRBJ1-4; D remains ambiguous. V lost 1 base to trimming and J lost 0 bases, with 12 bases between them. Germline CDR1 and CDR2: KGHSH and LQKENI. This CDR3 comprises 17 residues. The DNA of the CDR3 is TGTGCCAGCTCACCACGGGCGATTACTGCAACTAATGAAAAACTGTTTTTT. As protein: CASSPRAITATNEKLFF.

This chain uses TRBV27 with TRBJ2-6, with 9 bases matching TRBD1. CDR3 size: 17 residues. Per the germline V gene, CDR1 is MNHEY and CDR2 is SMNVEV (reference sequence). V was clipped by 5 bases and J by 2 bases; unmatched bases: 7. CDR3 sequence: CASSQRTGEAGANVLTF. The DNA for the CDR3 is TGTGCCAGCAGTCAAAGGACAGGGGAGGCTGGGGCCAACGTCCTGACTTTC.

This chain uses TRBV10-3 with TRBJ1-1, with 7 bases matching TRBD1. Germline lookup yields CDR1 ENHRY and CDR2 SYGVKD. This CDR3 spans 13 amino acids. Trimming cost V 10 bases and J 3 bases; bases outside gene matches: 8. The chain's CDR3 is CATQADRDTEAFF. The CDR3, as DNA: TGTGCCACCCAAGCAGACAGGGACACTGAAGCTTTCTTT.

This clone was detected a few times. The rearrangement links TRBV3-1 (or the pseudogene TRBV3-2) to TRBJ2-3, with 12 bases identical to TRBD2. CDR1 and CDR2 (germline): LGHDT, YNNKEL (reference sequence). The CDR3 loop spans 17 amino acids. J gave up 2 bases and V 4 bases, and 7 bases lay outside the gene matches. The CDR3: CASSPRTSGDYTDTQYF. In DNA form, the CDR3 reads TGTGCCAGCAGCCCACGGACTAGCGGGGATTACACAGATACGCAGTATTTT.

This clone came up once. This chain joins TRBV27 and TRBJ1-1, with 8 nucleotides matching TRBD1. Germline V CDR1 and CDR2: MNHEY, SMNVEV (reference sequence). V gave up 4 bases and J gave up 4 bases; unmatched junction bases: 8. The CDR3 runs to 15 residues. CDR3 sequence reads: CASSSTRGPVTEAFF. The CDR3 DNA follows: TGTGCCAGCAGTTCAACCAGGGGGCCGGTCACTGAAGCTTTCTTT.

This clone was counted a few times. J is TRBJ2-3 and V is TRBV2, with 7 bases lining up with TRBD2. The CDR3 has 17 amino acids. The junction had 12 bases not matched to a gene; V was cut back by 6 bases and J by 0 bases. Germline V gene sequence: CDR1 SNHLY, CDR2 FYNNEI. The CDR3 loop is CASRTTLGEGSTDTQYF. CDR3 nucleotides: TGTGCCAGCAGAACGACCCTCGGGGAGGGTAGCACAGATACGCAGTATTTT.